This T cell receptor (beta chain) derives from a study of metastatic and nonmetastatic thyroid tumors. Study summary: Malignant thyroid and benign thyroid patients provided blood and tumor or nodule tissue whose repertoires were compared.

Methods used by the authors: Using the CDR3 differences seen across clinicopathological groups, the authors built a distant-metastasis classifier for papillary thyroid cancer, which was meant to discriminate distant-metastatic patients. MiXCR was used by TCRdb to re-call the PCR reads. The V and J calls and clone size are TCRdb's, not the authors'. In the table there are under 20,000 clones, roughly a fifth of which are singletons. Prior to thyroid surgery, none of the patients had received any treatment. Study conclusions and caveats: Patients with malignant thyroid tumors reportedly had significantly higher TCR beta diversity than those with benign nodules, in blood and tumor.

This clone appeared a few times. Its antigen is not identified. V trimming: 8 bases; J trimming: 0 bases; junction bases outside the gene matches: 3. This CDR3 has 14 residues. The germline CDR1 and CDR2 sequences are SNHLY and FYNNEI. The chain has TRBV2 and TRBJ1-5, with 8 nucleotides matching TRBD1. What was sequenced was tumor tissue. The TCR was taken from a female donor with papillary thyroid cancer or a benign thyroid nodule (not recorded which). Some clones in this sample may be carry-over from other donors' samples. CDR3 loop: CASHGQGSNQPQHF. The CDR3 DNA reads TGTGCCAGCCATGGACAGGGTAGCAATCAGCCCCAGCATTTT. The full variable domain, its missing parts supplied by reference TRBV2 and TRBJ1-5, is EPEVTQTPSHQVTQMGQEVILRCVPISNHLYFYWYRQILGQKVEFLVSFYNNEISEKSEIFDDQFSVERPDGSNFTLKIRSTKLEDSAMYFCASHGQGSNQPQHFGDGTRLSIL.